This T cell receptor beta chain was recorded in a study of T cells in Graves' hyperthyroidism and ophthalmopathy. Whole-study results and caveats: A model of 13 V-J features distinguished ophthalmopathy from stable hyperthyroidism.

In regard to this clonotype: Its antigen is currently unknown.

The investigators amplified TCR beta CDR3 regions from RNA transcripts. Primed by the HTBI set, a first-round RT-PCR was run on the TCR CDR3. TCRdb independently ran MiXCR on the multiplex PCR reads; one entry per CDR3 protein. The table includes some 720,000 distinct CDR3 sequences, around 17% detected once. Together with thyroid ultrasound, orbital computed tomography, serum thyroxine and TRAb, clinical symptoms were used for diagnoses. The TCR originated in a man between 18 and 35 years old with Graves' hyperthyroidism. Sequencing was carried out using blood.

CDR3 DNA: TGCAGCTACCGGGGAGCGTCGGGGACCCAGTACTTC. Translating it yields CSYRGASGTQYF. The gene calls are TRBV29-1 and TRBJ2-5, with D possibly TRBD2 on 5 matching bases. The V end was cut by 8 bases, the J end by 7 bases, with 17 bases between. Germline V gene sequence: CDR1 SQVTM, CDR2 ANQGSEA. CDR3 length: 12 amino acids.